This T cell receptor beta chain is drawn from a study of PD-L1 blockade in urothelial cancer. Study context: Blood gave a median approximately 150,000 T cells.

TCRdb's table, derived via immunoSEQ multiplex PCR, lists solely in-frame clones and lacks some. The profile shows about 36,000 clones, about 80% of them singletons. After removal of 4 bases from V and 2 bases from J, the junction contained 15 bases not matched to a gene. CDR1 SGHTA and CDR2 FQGNSA come from the germline V gene. The CDR3 runs to 18 residues. Time point meaning: peripheral blood 6 weeks after treatment start. The sequence derives from a middle-aged man with urothelial cancer. V and J are TRBV7-2 and TRBJ2-5; 8 bases are a match to TRBD2. This material consisted of PBMCs, taken around atezolizumab (anti-PD-L1) treatment. The CDR3 loop is CASSSPRLGRGVQETQYF. The CDR3 coding sequence is TGTGCCAGCAGCTCCCCCCGGCTCGGGAGGGGGGTTCAAGAGACCCAGTACTTC.